In its sample, the clone carrying this TCR beta chain was seen many times. What it recognizes is unknown. These data come from a study of T cells in Graves' hyperthyroidism and ophthalmopathy. Broader study findings: Ophthalmopathy and stable hyperthyroidism were separated by a 13 V-J model.

Deletions cut 2 bases from V and 1 base from J, with 27 bases between. The CDR3 loop spans 20 amino acids. Per the germline V gene, CDR1 is MNHEY and CDR2 is SVGEGT. Regions amplified from RNA transcripts were the TCR beta CDR3 regions. A set of HTBI primers served as the primers for a first-round RT-PCR of the TCR CDR3. TCRdb passed the multiplex PCR reads through MiXCR, listing each CDR3 protein once. The sample has over 500,000 distinct CDR3 sequences; 17% are singletons. The rearrangement joins TRBV6-2 or TRBV6-3 to TRBJ2-7, with a weak D call TRBD1 (6 bases). The origin of this receptor is a woman aged 18 to 35 with Graves' ophthalmopathy. Sequenced sample: blood. CDR3 nucleotides: TGTGCCAGCAGTTACACCCCTTCGTGGGACACCGATATCATATCCTACGAGCAGTACTTC. Amino acid sequence: CASSYTPSWDTDIISYEQYF.